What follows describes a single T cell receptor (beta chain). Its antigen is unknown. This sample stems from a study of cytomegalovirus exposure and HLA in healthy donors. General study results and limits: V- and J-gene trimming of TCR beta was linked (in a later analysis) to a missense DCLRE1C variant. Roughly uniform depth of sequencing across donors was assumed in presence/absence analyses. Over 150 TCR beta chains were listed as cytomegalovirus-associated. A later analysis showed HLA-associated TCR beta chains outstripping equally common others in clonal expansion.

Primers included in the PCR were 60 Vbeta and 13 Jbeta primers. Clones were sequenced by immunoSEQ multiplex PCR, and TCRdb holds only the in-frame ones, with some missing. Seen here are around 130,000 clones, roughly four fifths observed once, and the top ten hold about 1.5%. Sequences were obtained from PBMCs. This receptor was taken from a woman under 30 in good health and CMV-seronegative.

CDR3 bases: TGTGCCAGCAGCTTAGGGACAGCCACTGAAGCTTTCTTT. This sequence encodes CASSLGTATEAFF. This chain connects TRBV7-9 to TRBJ1-1; a weak D match, TRBD1 (6 bases). Germline V gene lookup returns CDR1 SEHNR and CDR2 FQNEAQ (reference sequence). Trimming cost V 1 base and J 4 bases, with 7 bases left between them. CDR3 length equals 13 residues.